This T cell receptor beta chain was sequenced in a study of blood T cell repertoires in COVID-19. For the study at large: Samples representing acute and convalescent COVID-19 were sourced from the United States, Italy and Spain.

Methods used by the authors: Amplification from reference gene primers served as the basis for estimated nucleated cell counts. The table came from immunoSEQ multiplex PCR; TCRdb's copy has only in-frame clones and leaves some out. V and J calls and clone size are as listed in that table; D and trimming were resolved from the DNA. The table has around 210,000 clones, around 81% seen once. CDR3 length: 14 amino acids. Trimming left V 1 base short and J 3 bases short, with 13 bases between. Germline CDR1 is GTSNPN and CDR2 is SVGIG (reference sequence). This sequence joins TRBV30 and TRBJ2-7, with a possible D match to TRBD2 (6 bases). The TCR sequence derives from a man in his sixties with COVID-19, enrolled during active disease. Sequenced material: peripheral blood. This CDR3 is CAWSGGTARYEQYF. The CDR3 DNA sequence: TGTGCCTGGAGTGGAGGGACTGCCCGCTACGAGCAGTACTTC.